Sequencing of this TCR beta chain was carried out in a study of HIV-infected children after antiretroviral therapy interruption. Overall study context: Children had CD4+ above 500, viral load below 50 copies/ml, either treatment arm.

This clonotype has ten or more counts. The antigen is unknown. The treatment here: PENTA 11 planned treatment interruption arm or continuous ART arm. Cryopreserved PBMC samples required at least 5 million viable cells. Study-level results: After treatment interruption started, naive CD4+ CDR3 overlap across time points dropped.

The TCR library was built from RNA with a 3' RACE protocol and unique molecular identifiers. One entry per CDR3 protein, called by TCRdb with MiXCR from the 3' RACE reads. Here the sample spans some 15,000 distinct CDR3 sequences, roughly 3.4% being singletons. V was trimmed by 6 bases and J by 0 bases, leaving 8 bases between them. This CDR3 has 13 residues. Germline V gene sequence: CDR1 WNHNN, CDR2 SYGVQD (reference sequence). The sample here was CD45RA+ CD4+ T cells from PBMCs, taken from a donor given antiretroviral therapy, either interrupted or continuous. As for subset: naive CD4+ CD45RA+ CD45RO- T cells. The chain combines TRBV10-1 with TRBJ1-1; possible D gene TRBD1, 6 bases. This clonotype was sampled from a child aged 2-17 years with HIV. The CDR3 DNA reads TGCGCCAGCAGCGGACAGATGAACACTGAAGCTTTCTTT. Translated: CASSGQMNTEAFF.